The 14 T cell receptor beta chains below were found in one sample sequenced in a study of blood T cell repertoires in COVID-19. TCRdb's table, derived via immunoSEQ multiplex PCR, lists solely in-frame clones and lacks some. Of about 250,000 clones listed, more than 85% are singletons. The sequenced material came from PBMCs or T cells enriched from blood (not recorded which). These TCRs come from a woman in her fifties or sixties who had recovered from COVID-19.

The chain joins TRBV6-9 to TRBJ2-3, with a tentative D call TRBD1 (6 bases). This CDR3 is 15 amino acids long. The germline gives CDR1 MNHGY, CDR2 SVAAGI. Trimming stripped 8 bases from V and 3 bases from J, with 18 bases between. Written as DNA, the CDR3 is TGTGCCAGCGTCATAGGGGGTGATAGTACAGATACGCAGTATTTT. Its protein product is CASVIGGDSTDTQYF.

The J gene is TRBJ1-2, the V gene TRBV2; TRBD1 aligns across 10 bases. This CDR3 has 17 residues. The germline V gene encodes CDR1 SNHLY and CDR2 FYNNEI. V gave up 5 bases and J gave up 4 bases; unmatched junction bases: 13. The CDR3 here is CASSHLDRGFSLYGYTF. The CDR3 nucleotides are TGTGCCAGCAGTCATCTGGACAGGGGGTTTAGCCTCTATGGCTACACCTTC.

The chain has TRBV5-1 and TRBJ1-5, with D perhaps TRBD1 (5 bases). V lost 4 bases and J lost 4, with 15 bases in between. CDR3 length: 15 residues. Germline values: CDR1 SGHRS, CDR2 YFSETQ. CDR3 bases: TGCGCCAGCAGCCGAGGTACAGGCCCAAATCAGCCCCAGCATTTT. Residues: CASSRGTGPNQPQHF.

This clone occurred once. The gene calls are TRBV3-1 (or the pseudogene TRBV3-2) and TRBJ1-4; 12 bases map to TRBD1. The CDR3 has 14 residues. Trimming took 4 bases from V and 9 from J; bases not matched to a gene: 3. Germline-derived CDR1 and CDR2 are LGHDT and YNNKEL (reference sequence). The DNA of the CDR3 is TGTGCCAGCAGCCCGGGACAGGGGGCGCAAAAACTGTTTTTT. It encodes CASSPGQGAQKLFF.

The chain joins TRBV7-2 to TRBJ2-1; D call uncertain. CDR1 SGHTA and CDR2 FQGNSA come from the germline V gene. The V end lost 7 bases, the J end lost 0 bases, and 13 bases lay between the germline ends. This CDR3 comprises 15 residues. This CDR3 is CASTPTPSSYNEQFF. In DNA form, the CDR3 reads TGTGCCAGCACTCCCACCCCGAGCTCCTACAATGAGCAGTTCTTC.

The chain is built from TRBV5-1 and TRBJ2-5; no clear D. CDR1 SGHRS and CDR2 YFSETQ come from the germline V gene. The CDR3 totals 11 residues. V was cut by 3 bases and J by 7 bases, with 7 bases left in between. CDR3 protein: CASSSPGTQYF. The DNA of the CDR3 is TGCGCCAGCAGCTCCCCGGGGACCCAGTACTTC. The full variable domain, rest sourced from reference TRBV5-1 and TRBJ2-5, is KAGVTQTPRYLIKTRGQQVTLSCSPISGHRSVSWYQQTPGQGLQFLFEYFSETQRNKGNFPGRFSGRQFSNSRSEMNVSTLELGDSALYLCASSSPGTQYFGPGTRLLVL.

V and J are TRBV4-1 and TRBJ2-1; TRBD1 matches at 7 bases. The CDR3 contains 17 residues. Trimming took 2 bases from V and 4 from J; bases not matched to a gene: 11. CDR1 and CDR2 (germline): MGHRA, YSYEKL. CDR3 loop: CASSQKRGLSVYNEQFF. CDR3 bases: TGCGCCAGCAGCCAAAAAAGGGGGCTTTCCGTATACAATGAGCAGTTCTTC.

The CDR3, as DNA: TGTGCCAGCAGTAGGGGGAATGAGCAGTTCTTC. Amino acids: CASSRGNEQFF. The chain recombines TRBV25-1 with TRBJ2-1; D perhaps matches TRBD1 (6 bases). The V gene's germline CDR1 is MGHDK and CDR2 SYGVNS. V gave up 5 bases and J gave up 7 bases, with 6 bases separating them. This CDR3 spans 11 amino acids.

This clone was observed once. The chain uses TRBV14 and TRBJ1-2; tentatively, D is TRBD1 (6 bases). Trimming stripped 5 bases from V and 7 bases from J, with 23 bases between. CDR3 length: 16 amino acids. Germline V lookup: CDR1 SGHDN, CDR2 FVKESK. This CDR3 is CASSTPNAGAIGGYTF. The DNA of the CDR3 is TGTGCCAGCAGCACGCCGAACGCAGGGGCGATCGGTGGCTACACCTTC.

The chain employs TRBV5-6 and TRBJ2-7; 8 bases are shared with TRBD1. This CDR3 is built from 12 residues. J lost 7 bases, V lost 4 bases, and 4 bases had no gene match. Germline-derived CDR1 and CDR2 are SGHDT and YYEEEE. For the CDR3, the DNA is TGTGCCAGCAGCGAGGACAGGGTGGAGCAGTACTTC. Translating it yields CASSEDRVEQYF.

The chain combines TRBV5-4 with TRBJ1-4; weak D call: TRBD1 (6 bases). Germline V gene lookup returns CDR1 SGHNT and CDR2 YYREEE (reference sequence). Trimming stripped 3 bases from V and 0 bases from J, with 12 bases between. The CDR3 is 16 residues long. CDR3 in amino acids: CASSWGGSTTNEKLFF. In DNA form, the CDR3 reads TGTGCCAGCAGCTGGGGGGGCAGCACAACTAATGAAAAACTGTTTTTT.

In its sample, this clone was seen once. This chain connects TRBV4-3 to TRBJ1-4; 10 nucleotides line up with TRBD1. Germline V gene sequence: CDR1 LGHNA, CDR2 YSLEER. V lost 0 bases to trimming and J lost 5 bases; unmatched junction nucleotides: 3. This CDR3 is built from 16 residues. This CDR3 is CASSQDRTGGNEKLFF. As DNA, the CDR3 is TGCGCCAGCAGCCAAGATCGGACAGGGGGAAATGAAAAACTGTTTTTT.

This clone was counted only a few times. The V and J genes are TRBV29-1 and TRBJ2-2, with TRBD1 matching 12 bases. V lost 7 bases and J lost 6; bases outside the gene matches: 9. The CDR3 is 15 amino acids. Germline CDR1 SQVTM, CDR2 ANQGSEA. CDR3 protein: CSGQGTGGASGELFF. CDR3 sequence (DNA): TGCAGCGGGCAAGGGACAGGGGGCGCATCCGGGGAGCTGTTTTTT.

The chain uses TRBV29-1 and TRBJ1-2; D not resolved. Trimming left V 4 bases short and J 6 bases short, with 9 bases between. The CDR3 runs to 11 residues. Germline CDR1 SQVTM, CDR2 ANQGSEA. The CDR3 region is CSVVVLHGYTF. CDR3 sequence (DNA): TGCAGCGTTGTAGTTTTGCATGGCTACACCTTC.